Presented here are 19 T cell receptor beta chains from one specimen sequenced in a study of Tregs in tolerant kidney transplant recipients. This table comes from immunoSEQ multiplex PCR, and its TCRdb copy is limited to in-frame clones, with some not included. In the table there are 100,000 to 120,000 clones, 90% of which are singletons. The sequencing used CD4+ T cells from blood, collected before the transplant. The origin of the receptors is a human donor who received a combined kidney and bone marrow transplant.

The chain couples TRBV27 to TRBJ2-5, with TRBD2 identical over 7 bases. CDR1 and CDR2 from the germline V gene are MNHEY and SMNVEV (reference sequence). Trimming cost V 2 bases and J 7 bases; bases outside gene matches: 1. The CDR3 sequence is 12 residues long. The CDR3 coding sequence is TGTGCCAGCAGTTTAGGGGGGGGGACCCAGTACTTC. As protein: CASSLGGGTQYF.

This chain connects TRBV5-1 to TRBJ1-1; D is undetermined. CDR1 SGHRS and CDR2 YFSETQ come from the germline V gene. The germline V and J ends were trimmed by 3 bases and 1 base, with 10 bases remaining between them. This CDR3 has 14 amino acids. CDR3 in amino acids: CASSSPGGNTEAFF. CDR3 nucleotides: TGCGCCAGCAGCTCCCCAGGTGGGAACACTGAAGCTTTCTTT.

The V gene is TRBV30, the J gene TRBJ2-2; 9 bases are shared with TRBD2. J was trimmed by 3 bases and V by 3 bases; bases with no gene match: 8. Germline CDR1 and CDR2: GTSNPN and SVGIG (reference sequence). The CDR3 is 16 residues long. This CDR3 reads CAWRVSGRYDTGELFF. CDR3 DNA: TGTGCCTGGAGGGTAAGCGGGAGGTATGACACCGGGGAGCTGTTTTTT.

This clone was recorded only once. The rearrangement uses TRBV28 and TRBJ2-7; 9 nucleotides line up with TRBD1. This CDR3 is 20 amino acids long. Germline V gene lookup returns CDR1 MDHEN and CDR2 SYDVKM. V gave up 5 bases and J gave up 6 bases; unmatched junction bases: 26. DNA of the CDR3: TGTGCCAGCAGTCCCGGACAGGGGAAGCTTTTTTTTGTTCTTTTCCCCGAGCAGTACTTC. This codes for CASSPGQGKLFFVLFPEQYF.

V gene TRBV18 combines with J gene TRBJ2-1, with 7 bases identical to TRBD1. The CDR3 spans 14 residues. The trim removed 3 bases at V and 8 bases at J, leaving 7 bases unmatched. Germline V gene data show CDR1 as KGHSH and CDR2 as LQKENI. Here the CDR3 DNA reads TGTGCCAGCTCACCCGGGACAGATGTTTATGAGCAGTTCTTC. It yields the protein CASSPGTDVYEQFF.

The gene calls are TRBV4-3 and TRBJ2-7, with D perhaps TRBD1 (6 bases). Trimming stripped 1 base from V and 3 bases from J, with 7 bases between. The CDR3 is made up of 13 amino acids. CDR1 LGHNA and CDR2 YSLEER come from the germline V gene. The CDR3 nucleotides read TGCGCCAGCAGCCAAGCACAGGGCTACGAGCAGTACTTC. This translates into CASSQAQGYEQYF.

The genes are TRBV10-3 and TRBJ2-7; TRBD2 matches 10 bases. Trimming cost V 5 bases and J 2 bases; bases outside gene matches: 6. Germline CDR1 ENHRY, CDR2 SYGVKD. The CDR3 runs 15 residues. CDR3 sequence reads: CAISSPSGSAYEQYF. The DNA of the CDR3 is TGTGCCATCAGTAGCCCTAGCGGGAGTGCCTACGAGCAGTACTTC.

V usage is TRBV9 and J usage is TRBJ2-3, with TRBD2 as a possible D gene (5 bases). V was trimmed by 4 bases and J by 5 bases, leaving 14 bases between them. The CDR3 has 14 residues. Germline CDR1 is SGDLS and CDR2 is YYNGEE. CDR3: CASSTAAMGDTQYF. CDR3 in DNA: TGTGCCAGCAGCACAGCGGCGATGGGAGATACGCAGTATTTT. Full variable domain (rest looked up from reference TRBV9 and TRBJ2-3): DSGVTQTPKHLITATGQRVTLRCSPRSGDLSVYWYQQSLDQGLQFLIQYYNGEERAKGNILERFSAQQFPDLHSELNLSSLELGDSALYFCASSTAAMGDTQYFGPGTRLTVL.

The J gene is TRBJ2-7, the V gene TRBV5-8; 9 bases map to TRBD2. CDR1 and CDR2 (germline): SGHTS, YDEGEE. The CDR3 consists of 16 residues. J lost 0 bases, V lost 4 bases, and 8 bases had no gene match. CDR3 nucleotides: TGTGCCAGCAGCCGAATTAGCGGGGGCCACTCCTACGAGCAGTACTTC. Its protein is CASSRISGGHSYEQYF.

The CDR3 nucleotides read TGTGCCAGCAGCCCAAACCCCGGGACAGCGGAACAAGCTAACTATGGCTACACCTTC. It encodes CASSPNPGTAEQANYGYTF. This rearrangement joins TRBV7-9 to TRBJ1-2, with 7 nucleotides matching TRBD1. This CDR3 region has 19 residues. After removal of 5 bases from V and 0 bases from J, the junction contained 18 bases not matched to a gene. From germline, CDR1 is SEHNR and CDR2 FQNEAQ (reference sequence).

V gene TRBV9 combines with J gene TRBJ2-7; a possible D gene is TRBD1 (5 bases). The CDR3 covers 13 residues. CDR1 is SGDLS and CDR2 is YYNGEE in the germline V gene. The V and J ends lost 0 bases and 6 bases respectively, with 10 bases between them. CDR3 DNA sequence: TGTGCCAGCAGCGTAGATGGGGCTGGCGAGCAGTACTTC. Protein product: CASSVDGAGEQYF.

The chain carries TRBV10-3 and TRBJ2-3, with a possible D match to TRBD2 (6 bases). The V gene lost 6 bases and the J gene lost 10 bases, with 17 bases spanning the gap. Germline CDR1 reads ENHRY; CDR2 reads SYGVKD. There are 13 residues in the CDR3. Written as DNA, the CDR3 is TGTGCCATCAGGGCCGGCGGGGTATGGGCGCAGTATTTT. This translates into CAIRAGGVWAQYF.

The chain joins TRBV12-1 to TRBJ1-3; the table names TRBD1, a call not compared with the DNA. TRBV12-1 is given as a pseudogene. The CDR3 totals 15 residues. The CDR3 coding sequence is TGTGCCAGCAGCTTTCCGCAGGGGTCTGGAAACACCATATATTTT. Amino acids: CASSFPQGSGNTIYF.

CDR3 in DNA: TGCGCCAGCAGCTTGATCCCGGGTGGCTACGAGCAGTACTTC. The encoded protein is CASSLIPGGYEQYF. J is TRBJ2-7 and V is TRBV5-1; D gene uncertain. Germline CDR1 SGHRS, CDR2 YFSETQ. The CDR3 is 14 amino acids. Trimming took 1 base from V and 3 from J, leaving 11 bases between them.

The V call is TRBV19, the J call TRBJ2-2; TRBD2 aligns across 8 bases. J lost 6 bases, V lost 4 bases, and 7 bases had no gene match. The CDR3 extends over 15 amino acids. Germline CDR1 LNHDA, CDR2 SQIVND (reference sequence). The CDR3 DNA sequence: TGTGCCAGTAGTAGTTCTAGCGGGTGGGCCGGGGAGCTGTTTTTT. It codes for CASSSSSGWAGELFF. Using reference TRBV19 and TRBJ2-2 for the parts outside the CDR3, the full variable domain is DGGITQSPKYLFRKEGQNVTLSCEQNLNHDAMYWYRQDPGQGLRLIYYSQIVNDFQKGDIAEGYSVSREKKESFPLTVTSAQKNPTAFYLCASSSSSGWAGELFFGEGSRLTVL.

V gene TRBV18 combines with J gene TRBJ1-4, with 8 bases that match TRBD1. The CDR3 is made up of 13 amino acids. Germline CDR1 KGHSH, CDR2 LQKENI. Trimming at V came to 5 bases and at J to 6 bases, leaving 2 bases not matched to a gene. In nucleotides, the CDR3 is TGTGCCAGCTCATTGGGACAGGATGAAAAACTGTTTTTT. Translating gives CASSLGQDEKLFF.

V and J are TRBV18 and TRBJ1-2; a possible D gene is TRBD1 (5 bases). With 4 bases removed from V and 1 base from J, the gap between germline ends came to 13 bases. The germline CDR1 and CDR2 sequences are KGHSH and LQKENI. The CDR3 length is 15 residues. CDR3 amino acids: CASSHPGTVNYGYTF. In nucleotides, the CDR3 is TGTGCCAGCTCACACCCCGGGACTGTTAACTATGGCTACACCTTC. Together with reference TRBV18 and TRBJ1-2, the CDR3 gives the full variable domain: NAGVMQNPRHLVRRRGQEARLRCSPMKGHSHVYWYRQLPEEGLKFMVYLQKENIIDESGMPKERFSAEFPKEGPSILRIQQVVRGDSAAYFCASSHPGTVNYGYTFGSGTRLTVV.

The rearrangement joins TRBV7-6 to TRBJ2-7; 8 nucleotides agree with TRBD1. This CDR3 region has 14 residues. In germline, CDR1 is SGHVS, CDR2 FNYEAQ. With 5 bases clipped from V and 2 bases from J, the junction kept 5 bases outside the gene matches. The CDR3, as DNA: TGTGCCAGCAGCCAGGGGGCGCGGACCTACGAGCAGTACTTC. Encoded protein: CASSQGARTYEQYF.

The CDR3, as DNA: TGTGCCAGCAGCTTATACAGGGGCGGTGAAGCTTTCTTT. It encodes CASSLYRGGEAFF. The V gene is TRBV7-2, the J gene TRBJ1-1; 7 bases match TRBD1. The V gene end was trimmed by 2 bases and the J gene end by 7 bases; junction bases not matched to a gene: 4. Germline loops: CDR1 SGHTA, CDR2 FQGNSA. The CDR3 consists of 13 residues.